Following are 4 T cell receptor beta chains from one sample sequenced in a study of glioma-infiltrating T cells. TCR alpha and beta CDR3 regions were amplified from RNA using iRepertoire nested multiplex PCR. A single record per CDR3 protein comes from TCRdb applying MiXCR to the multiplex PCR reads. The sample has 150,000 to 200,000 distinct CDR3 sequences; more than 30% are singletons. The specimen sequenced was glioma tissue, nonneoplastic brain tissue, or PBMCs (not recorded which). These receptors were taken from a human donor with low-grade glioma or glioblastoma, undergoing nonglioma brain surgery, or in good health (not recorded which).

This clonotype occurred many times. The chain couples TRBV7-9 to TRBJ2-7; D is unclear. The V gene lost 1 base and the J gene lost 5 bases, with 15 bases spanning the gap. The CDR3 is made up of 15 amino acids. Germline-derived CDR1 and CDR2 are SEHNR and FQNEAQ (reference sequence). CDR3 nucleotide sequence: TGTGCCAGCAGCTTAGAGTGGACCCAGATGGACGAGCAGTACTTC. Translation: CASSLEWTQMDEQYF.

This clonotype has ten or more counts. The rearrangement joins TRBV20-1 to TRBJ2-5; TRBD2 aligns across 9 bases. The CDR3 has 16 residues. V shed 6 bases and J 5 bases; nucleotides not matched to a gene: 16. The germline gives CDR1 DFQATT, CDR2 SNEGSKA (reference sequence). DNA of the CDR3: TGCAGTGCCCATAGCGGGAGTTTTGGTAGATTGGAGACCCAGTACTTC. Amino acid sequence: CSAHSGSFGRLETQYF.

Regarding this clonotype: A read error may explain this, as a much larger clone is one base away. The chain links TRBV4-1 to TRBJ1-5; D is perhaps TRBD1 (6 bases). CDR1 MGHRA and CDR2 YSYEKL come from the germline V gene. This CDR3 is 14 amino acids long. This CDR3 is CASSQDEGGQPKHF. CDR3 nucleotides: TGCGCCAGCAGCCAAGATGAAGGGGGTCAGCCCAAGCATTTT.

V usage is TRBV18 and J usage is TRBJ2-4; 8 bases fit TRBD1. V dropped 3 bases and J dropped 7; count of bases not matched to a gene: 8. The germline CDR1 and CDR2 sequences are KGHSH and LQKENI. The CDR3 is made up of 15 amino acids. The CDR3 loop reads CASSPLLTGANIQYF. CDR3 in DNA: TGTGCCAGCTCACCCCTCTTGACAGGGGCGAACATTCAGTACTTC.